The rows below give T cell receptor beta chains drawn from one sample of a study of blood T cell repertoires in COVID-19. Libraries were prepared by immunoSEQ multiplex PCR; TCRdb keeps only in-frame clonotypes and omits some of them. The repertoire holds around 100,000 clones, with 75% to 90% as singletons. Sequencing was done on a sample of peripheral blood. The origin of the receptors is a human donor in a cohort sampled during active COVID-19. Both conserved end residues are part of each CDR3. The D gene is left open where the match is weak. The size field is filled for only some rows; it gives once, few, many or a size class.

clone size: .
J gene: TRBJ2-1
D gene: TRBD2
V gene: TRBV24-1
CDR3 protein: CATSDGKRGGLGEQFF
CDR3 DNA: TGTGCCACCAGTGATGGGAAGCGGGGGGGCCTTGGCGAGCAGTTCTTC

clone size: .
J gene: TRBJ1-2
D gene: .
V gene: TRBV6-6
CDR3 protein: CASSYSRQAGHGYTF
CDR3 DNA: TGTGCCAGCAGTTACTCGCGGCAGGCAGGGCACGGCTACACCTTC

clone size: .
J gene: TRBJ1-1
D gene: .
V gene: TRBV19
CDR3 protein: CASSKPGIRNTEAFF
CDR3 DNA: TGTGCCAGTAGTAAGCCGGGAATCAGGAACACTGAAGCTTTCTTT

clone size: few
J gene: TRBJ1-1
D gene: .
V gene: TRBV3-1/TRBV3-2
CDR3 protein: CASSQGRRNTEAFF
CDR3 DNA: TGTGCCAGCAGCCAAGGACGGAGGAACACTGAAGCTTTCTTT

clone size: .
J gene: TRBJ2-3
D gene: TRBD2
V gene: TRBV2
CDR3 protein: CASRGGSTDTQYF
CDR3 DNA: TGTGCCAGCAGGGGGGGGAGCACAGATACGCAGTATTTT

clone size: .
J gene: TRBJ1-1
D gene: .
V gene: TRBV5-4
CDR3 protein: CASSSPTDTEAFF
CDR3 DNA: TGTGCCAGCAGCTCCCCAACGGACACTGAAGCTTTCTTT

clone size: few
J gene: TRBJ1-6
D gene: TRBD1
V gene: TRBV11-2
CDR3 protein: CATGLGTGHSPLHF
CDR3 DNA: TGTGCCACCGGGCTGGGGACAGGGCATTCACCCCTCCACTTT

clone size: .
J gene: TRBJ2-1
D gene: TRBD1
V gene: TRBV28
CDR3 protein: CAILQGASYNEQFF
CDR3 DNA: TGTGCCATCCTACAGGGGGCATCCTACAATGAGCAGTTCTTC

clone size: .
J gene: TRBJ1-2
D gene: .
V gene: TRBV6-6
CDR3 protein: CASSYPPPGRYGYTF
CDR3 DNA: TGTGCCAGCAGTTACCCTCCTCCAGGGCGCTATGGCTACACCTTC

clone size: .
J gene: TRBJ2-1
D gene: TRBD2
V gene: TRBV15
CDR3 protein: CATSRDFLAGGPYNEQFF
CDR3 DNA: TGTGCCACCAGCAGAGATTTCCTAGCGGGGGGGCCGTACAATGAGCAGTTCTTC

clone size: few
J gene: TRBJ2-5
D gene: TRBD1
V gene: TRBV4-1
CDR3 protein: CASSTRTGRSPRFDQETQYF
CDR3 DNA: TGCGCCAGCAGCACACGGACAGGGAGGTCCCCGAGGTTTGACCAAGAGACCCAGTACTTC

clone size: .
J gene: TRBJ2-3
D gene: .
V gene: TRBV14
CDR3 protein: CASSRGRRDTQYF
CDR3 DNA: TGTGCCAGCAGCCGGGGGCGCAGAGATACGCAGTATTTT

clone size: .
J gene: TRBJ1-3
D gene: .
V gene: TRBV5-1
CDR3 protein: CASSLDPTGVSGNTIYF
CDR3 DNA: TGCGCCAGCAGCTTGGATCCAACAGGAGTCTCTGGAAACACCATATATTTT

clone size: .
J gene: TRBJ1-1
D gene: .
V gene: TRBV6-6
CDR3 protein: CASSYEGRGVRAFF
CDR3 DNA: TGTGCCAGCAGTTACGAGGGACGGGGGGTACGAGCTTTCTTT

clone size: once
J gene: TRBJ1-2
D gene: .
V gene: TRBV7-2
CDR3 protein: CASSAQAGVGYGYTF
CDR3 DNA: TGTGCCAGCAGCGCGCAAGCGGGGGTGGGCTATGGCTACACCTTC

clone size: .
J gene: TRBJ2-7
D gene: TRBD1
V gene: TRBV3-1/TRBV3-2
CDR3 protein: CASSPRRTGIPYEQYF
CDR3 DNA: TGTGCCAGCAGCCCCCGTAGGACAGGAATCCCCTACGAGCAGTACTTC

clone size: .
J gene: TRBJ1-2
D gene: TRBD1
V gene: TRBV6-5
CDR3 protein: CASSSGQGRGGYTF
CDR3 DNA: TGTGCCAGCAGTTCGGGACAGGGGAGAGGTGGCTACACCTTC